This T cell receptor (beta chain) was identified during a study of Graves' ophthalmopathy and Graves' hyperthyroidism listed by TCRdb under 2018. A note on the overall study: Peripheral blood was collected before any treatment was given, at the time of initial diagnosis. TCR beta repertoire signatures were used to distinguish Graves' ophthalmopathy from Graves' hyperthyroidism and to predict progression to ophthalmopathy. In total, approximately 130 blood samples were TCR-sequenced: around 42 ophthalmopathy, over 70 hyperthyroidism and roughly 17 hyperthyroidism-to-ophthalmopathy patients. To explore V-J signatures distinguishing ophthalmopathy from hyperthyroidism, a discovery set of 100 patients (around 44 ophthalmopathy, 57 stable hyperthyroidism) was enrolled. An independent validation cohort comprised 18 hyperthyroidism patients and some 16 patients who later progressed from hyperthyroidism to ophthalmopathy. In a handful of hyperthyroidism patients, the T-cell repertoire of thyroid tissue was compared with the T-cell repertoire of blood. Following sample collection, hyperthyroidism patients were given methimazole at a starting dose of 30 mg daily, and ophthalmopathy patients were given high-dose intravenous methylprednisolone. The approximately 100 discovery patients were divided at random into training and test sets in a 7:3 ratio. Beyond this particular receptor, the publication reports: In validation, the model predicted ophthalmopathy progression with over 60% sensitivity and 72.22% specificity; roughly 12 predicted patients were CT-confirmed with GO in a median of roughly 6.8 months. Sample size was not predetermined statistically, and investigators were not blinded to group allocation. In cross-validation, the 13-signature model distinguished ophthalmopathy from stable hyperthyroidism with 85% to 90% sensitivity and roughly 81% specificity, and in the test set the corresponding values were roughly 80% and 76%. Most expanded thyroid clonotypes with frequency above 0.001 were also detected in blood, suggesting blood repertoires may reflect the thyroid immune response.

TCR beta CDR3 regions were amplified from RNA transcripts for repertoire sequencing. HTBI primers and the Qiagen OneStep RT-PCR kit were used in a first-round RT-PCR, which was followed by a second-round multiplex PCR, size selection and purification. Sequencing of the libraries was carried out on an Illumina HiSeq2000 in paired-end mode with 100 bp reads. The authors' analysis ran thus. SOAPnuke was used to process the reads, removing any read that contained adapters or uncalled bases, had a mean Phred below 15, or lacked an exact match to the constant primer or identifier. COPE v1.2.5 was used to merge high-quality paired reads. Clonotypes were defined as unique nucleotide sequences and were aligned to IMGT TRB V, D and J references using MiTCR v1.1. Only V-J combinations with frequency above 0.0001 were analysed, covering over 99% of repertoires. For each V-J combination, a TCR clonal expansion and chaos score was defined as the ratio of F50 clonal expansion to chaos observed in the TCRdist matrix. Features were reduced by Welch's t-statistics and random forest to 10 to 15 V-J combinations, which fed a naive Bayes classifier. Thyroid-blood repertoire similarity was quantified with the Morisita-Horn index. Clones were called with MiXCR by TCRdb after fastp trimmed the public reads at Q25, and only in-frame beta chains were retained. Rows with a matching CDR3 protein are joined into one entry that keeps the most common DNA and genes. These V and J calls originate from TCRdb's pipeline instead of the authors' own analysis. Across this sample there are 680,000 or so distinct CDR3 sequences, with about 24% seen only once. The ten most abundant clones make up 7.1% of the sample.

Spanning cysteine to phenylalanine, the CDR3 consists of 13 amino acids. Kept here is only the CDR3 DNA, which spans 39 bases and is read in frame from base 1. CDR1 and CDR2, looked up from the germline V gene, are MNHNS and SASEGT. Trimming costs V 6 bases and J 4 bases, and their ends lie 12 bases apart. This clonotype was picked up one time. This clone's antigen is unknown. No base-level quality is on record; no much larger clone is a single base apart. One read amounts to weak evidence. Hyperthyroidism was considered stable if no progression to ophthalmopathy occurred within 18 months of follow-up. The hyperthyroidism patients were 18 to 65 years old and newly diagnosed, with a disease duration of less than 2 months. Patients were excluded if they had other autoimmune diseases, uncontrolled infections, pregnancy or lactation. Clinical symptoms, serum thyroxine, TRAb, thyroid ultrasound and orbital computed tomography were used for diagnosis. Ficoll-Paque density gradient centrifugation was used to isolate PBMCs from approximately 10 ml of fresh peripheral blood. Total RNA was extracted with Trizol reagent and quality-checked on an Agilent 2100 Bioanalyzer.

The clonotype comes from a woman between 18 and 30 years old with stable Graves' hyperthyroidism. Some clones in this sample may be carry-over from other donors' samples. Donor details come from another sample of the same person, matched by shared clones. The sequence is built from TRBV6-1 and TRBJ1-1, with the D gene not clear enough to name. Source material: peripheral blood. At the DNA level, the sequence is TGTGCCAGCAGCCTGTCTAGGGCCACTGAAGCTTTCTTT. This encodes CASSLSRATEAFF.